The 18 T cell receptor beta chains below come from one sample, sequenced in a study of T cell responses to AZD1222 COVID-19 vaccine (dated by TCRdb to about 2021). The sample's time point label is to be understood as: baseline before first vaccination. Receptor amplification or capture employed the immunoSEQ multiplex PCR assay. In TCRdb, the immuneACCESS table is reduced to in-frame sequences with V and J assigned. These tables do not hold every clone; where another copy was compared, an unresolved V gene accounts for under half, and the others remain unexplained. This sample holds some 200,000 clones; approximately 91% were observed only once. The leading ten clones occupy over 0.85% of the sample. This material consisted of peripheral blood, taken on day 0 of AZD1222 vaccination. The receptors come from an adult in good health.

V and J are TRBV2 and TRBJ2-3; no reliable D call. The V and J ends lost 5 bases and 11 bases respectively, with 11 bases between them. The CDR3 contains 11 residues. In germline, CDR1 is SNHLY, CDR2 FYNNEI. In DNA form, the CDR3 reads TGTGCCAGCAGTCCTGACGGATGGCAGTATTTT. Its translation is CASSPDGWQYF.

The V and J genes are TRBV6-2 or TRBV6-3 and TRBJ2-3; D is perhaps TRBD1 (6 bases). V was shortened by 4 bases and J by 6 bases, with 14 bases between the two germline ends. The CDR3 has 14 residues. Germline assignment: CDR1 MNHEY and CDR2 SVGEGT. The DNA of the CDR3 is TGTGCCAGCAGTTTTACCGGGACAACTGATACGCAGTATTTT. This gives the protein CASSFTGTTDTQYF.

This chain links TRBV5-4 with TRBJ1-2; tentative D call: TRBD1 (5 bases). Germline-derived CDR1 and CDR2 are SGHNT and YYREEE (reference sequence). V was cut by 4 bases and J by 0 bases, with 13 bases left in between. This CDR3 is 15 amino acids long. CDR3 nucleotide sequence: TGTGCCAGCAGCCCTGAACGGGGCGCTAACTATGGCTACACCTTC. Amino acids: CASSPERGANYGYTF.

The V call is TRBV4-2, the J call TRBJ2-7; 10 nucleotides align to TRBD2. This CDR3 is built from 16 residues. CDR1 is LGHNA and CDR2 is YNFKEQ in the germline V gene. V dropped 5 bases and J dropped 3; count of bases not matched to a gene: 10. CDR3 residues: CASSERTSGILYEQYF. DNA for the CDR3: TGTGCCAGCAGCGAGCGTACTAGCGGGATACTCTACGAGCAGTACTTC.

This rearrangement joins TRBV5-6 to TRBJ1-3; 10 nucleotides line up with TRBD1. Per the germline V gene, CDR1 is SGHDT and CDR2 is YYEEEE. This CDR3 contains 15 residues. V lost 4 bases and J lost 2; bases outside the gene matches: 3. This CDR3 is CASSAGQGTGNTIYF. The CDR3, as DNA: TGTGCCAGCAGCGCGGGACAGGGGACTGGAAACACCATATATTTT.

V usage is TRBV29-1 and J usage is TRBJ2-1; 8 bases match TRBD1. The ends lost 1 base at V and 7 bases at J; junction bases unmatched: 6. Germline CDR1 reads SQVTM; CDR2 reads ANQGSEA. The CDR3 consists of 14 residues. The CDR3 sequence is CSVEVTGVGNEQFF. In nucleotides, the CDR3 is TGCAGCGTTGAAGTGACAGGGGTAGGTAATGAGCAGTTCTTC.

CDR3 in DNA: TGCGCCAGCAGCCCCGTCCCGGGACAGACGACGAGGCCTGAAGCTTTCTTT. This sequence encodes CASSPVPGQTTRPEAFF. The V and J genes are TRBV23-1 and TRBJ1-1; 7 bases match TRBD1. TRBV23-1 is identified as an open reading frame with a role that is uncertain. There are 17 residues in the CDR3. V was clipped by 6 bases and J by 6 bases; unmatched bases: 19.

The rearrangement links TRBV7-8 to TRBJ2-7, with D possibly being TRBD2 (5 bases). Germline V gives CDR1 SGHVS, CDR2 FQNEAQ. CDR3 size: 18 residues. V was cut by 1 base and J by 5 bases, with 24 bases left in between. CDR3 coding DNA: TGTGCCAGCAGCTTAGGAGGCCGAGGAGCGGTTGGTGGGAACGAGCAGTACTTC. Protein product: CASSLGGRGAVGGNEQYF.

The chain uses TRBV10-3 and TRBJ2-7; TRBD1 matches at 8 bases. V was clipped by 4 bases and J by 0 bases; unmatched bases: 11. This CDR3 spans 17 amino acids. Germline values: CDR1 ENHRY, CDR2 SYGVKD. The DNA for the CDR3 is TGTGCCATCAGTGGGCTCCGGGACAGGTCTAGCTCCTACGAGCAGTACTTC. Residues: CAISGLRDRSSSYEQYF.

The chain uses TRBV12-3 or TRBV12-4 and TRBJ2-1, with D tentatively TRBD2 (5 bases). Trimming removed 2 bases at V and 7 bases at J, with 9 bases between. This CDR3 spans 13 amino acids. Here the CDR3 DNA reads TGTGCCAGCAGTTTATCGGGCGGGAATGAGCAGTTCTTC. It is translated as CASSLSGGNEQFF.

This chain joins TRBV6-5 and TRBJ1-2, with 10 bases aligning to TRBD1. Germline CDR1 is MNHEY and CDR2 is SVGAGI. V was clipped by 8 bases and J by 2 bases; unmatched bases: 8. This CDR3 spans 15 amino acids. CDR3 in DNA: TGTGCCAGCTCGGTCTTGGGACAGGGGAACTATGGCTACACCTTC. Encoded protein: CASSVLGQGNYGYTF.

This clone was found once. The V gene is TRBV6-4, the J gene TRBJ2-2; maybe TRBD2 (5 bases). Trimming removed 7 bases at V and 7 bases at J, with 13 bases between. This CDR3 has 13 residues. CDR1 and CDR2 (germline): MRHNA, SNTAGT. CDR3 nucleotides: TGTGCCAGCACTTTTGAAGAGGGCGGGGAGCTGTTTTTT. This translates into CASTFEEGGELFF.

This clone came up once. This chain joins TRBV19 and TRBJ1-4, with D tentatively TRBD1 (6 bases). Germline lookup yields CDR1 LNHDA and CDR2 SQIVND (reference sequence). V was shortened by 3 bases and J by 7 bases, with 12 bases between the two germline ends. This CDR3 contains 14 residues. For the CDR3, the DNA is TGTGCCAGTAGTATGACAGGAAGGAGTGAAAAACTGTTTTTT. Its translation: CASSMTGRSEKLFF.

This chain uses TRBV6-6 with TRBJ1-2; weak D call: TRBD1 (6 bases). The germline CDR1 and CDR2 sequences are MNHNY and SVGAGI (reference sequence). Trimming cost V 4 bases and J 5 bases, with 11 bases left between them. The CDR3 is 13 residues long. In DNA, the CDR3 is TGTGCCAGCAGTTCTTCCGGGACATATGGCTACACCTTC. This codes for CASSSSGTYGYTF.

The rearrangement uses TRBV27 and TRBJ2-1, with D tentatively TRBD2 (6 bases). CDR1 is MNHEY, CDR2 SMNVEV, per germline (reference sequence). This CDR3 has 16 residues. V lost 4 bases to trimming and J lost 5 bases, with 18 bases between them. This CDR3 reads CASSSPFREINNEQFF. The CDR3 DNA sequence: TGTGCCAGCAGTTCACCCTTTCGGGAGATTAACAATGAGCAGTTCTTC.

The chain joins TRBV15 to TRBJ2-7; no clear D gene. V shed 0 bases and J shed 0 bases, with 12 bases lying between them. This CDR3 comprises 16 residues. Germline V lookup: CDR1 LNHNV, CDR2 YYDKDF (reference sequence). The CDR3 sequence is CATSRDPGQFSYEQYF. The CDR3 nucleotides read TGTGCCACCAGCAGAGATCCCGGGCAGTTCTCCTACGAGCAGTACTTC. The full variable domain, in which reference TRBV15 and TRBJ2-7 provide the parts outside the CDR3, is DAMVIQNPRYQVTQFGKPVTLSCSQTLNHNVMYWYQQKSSQAPKLLFHYYDKDFNNEADTPDNFQSRRPNTSFCFLDIRSPGLGDTAMYLCATSRDPGQFSYEQYFGPGTRLTVT.

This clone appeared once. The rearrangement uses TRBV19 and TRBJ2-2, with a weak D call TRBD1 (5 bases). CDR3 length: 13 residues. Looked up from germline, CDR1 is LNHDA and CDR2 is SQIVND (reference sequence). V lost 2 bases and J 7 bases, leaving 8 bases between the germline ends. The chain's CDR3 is CASSIQGHGELFF. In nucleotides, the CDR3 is TGTGCCAGTAGTATACAGGGCCACGGGGAGCTGTTTTTT.

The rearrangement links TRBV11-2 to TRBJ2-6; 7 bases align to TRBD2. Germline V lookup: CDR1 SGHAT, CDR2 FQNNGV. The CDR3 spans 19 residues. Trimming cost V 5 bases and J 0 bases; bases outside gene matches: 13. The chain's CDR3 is CASSGPRDYLLSGANVLTF. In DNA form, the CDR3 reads TGTGCCAGCAGCGGACCCCGGGACTACCTACTCTCTGGGGCCAACGTCCTGACTTTC.